This T cell receptor (beta chain) comes out of a study of T cell responses to AZD1222 COVID-19 vaccine. With 0 bases removed from V and 7 bases from J, the gap between germline ends came to 16 bases. This CDR3 has 15 amino acids. CDR1 and CDR2 (germline): GTSNPN, SVGIG (reference sequence). Sequenced by immunoSEQ multiplex PCR; TCRdb stores in-frame clones only, minus some. The data show around 100,000 clones, about 88% seen once. The clonotype comes from an adult in good health. The genes are TRBV30 and TRBJ1-5; D is possibly TRBD1 (6 bases). Sequencing used peripheral blood, obtained on day 0 of AZD1222 vaccination. CDR3 DNA: TGTGCCTGGAGTGTGGGTGCAGGGGCGAGGCAGCCCCAGCATTTT. Translated: CAWSVGAGARQPQHF.